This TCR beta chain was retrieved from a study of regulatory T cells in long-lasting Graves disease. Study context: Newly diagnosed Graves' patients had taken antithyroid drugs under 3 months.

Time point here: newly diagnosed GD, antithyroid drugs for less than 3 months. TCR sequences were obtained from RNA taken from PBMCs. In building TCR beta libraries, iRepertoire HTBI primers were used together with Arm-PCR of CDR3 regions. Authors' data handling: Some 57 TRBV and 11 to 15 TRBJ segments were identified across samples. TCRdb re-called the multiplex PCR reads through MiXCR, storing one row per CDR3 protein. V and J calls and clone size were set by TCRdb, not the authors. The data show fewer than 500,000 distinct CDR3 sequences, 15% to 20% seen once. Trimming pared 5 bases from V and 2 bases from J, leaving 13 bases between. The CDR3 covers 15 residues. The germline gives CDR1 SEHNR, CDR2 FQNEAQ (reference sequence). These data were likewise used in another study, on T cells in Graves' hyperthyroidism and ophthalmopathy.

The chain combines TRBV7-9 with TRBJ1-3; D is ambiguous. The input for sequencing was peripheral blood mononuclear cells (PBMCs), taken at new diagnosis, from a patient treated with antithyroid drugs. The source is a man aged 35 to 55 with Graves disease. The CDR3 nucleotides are TGTGCCAGCAGCCCCCGTTATGACCCTGGAAACACCATATATTTT. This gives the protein CASSPRYDPGNTIYF.